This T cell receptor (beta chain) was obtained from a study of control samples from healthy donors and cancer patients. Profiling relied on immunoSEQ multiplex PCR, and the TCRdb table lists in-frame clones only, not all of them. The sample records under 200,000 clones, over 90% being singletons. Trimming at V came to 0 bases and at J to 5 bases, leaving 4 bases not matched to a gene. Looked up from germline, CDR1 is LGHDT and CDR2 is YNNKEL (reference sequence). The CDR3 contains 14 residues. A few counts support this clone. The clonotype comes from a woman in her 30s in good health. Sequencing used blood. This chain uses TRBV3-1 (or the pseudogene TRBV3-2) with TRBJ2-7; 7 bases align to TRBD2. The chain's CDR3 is CASSQDWGGDEQYF. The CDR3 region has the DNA TGTGCCAGCAGCCAAGATTGGGGAGGGGACGAGCAGTACTTC.